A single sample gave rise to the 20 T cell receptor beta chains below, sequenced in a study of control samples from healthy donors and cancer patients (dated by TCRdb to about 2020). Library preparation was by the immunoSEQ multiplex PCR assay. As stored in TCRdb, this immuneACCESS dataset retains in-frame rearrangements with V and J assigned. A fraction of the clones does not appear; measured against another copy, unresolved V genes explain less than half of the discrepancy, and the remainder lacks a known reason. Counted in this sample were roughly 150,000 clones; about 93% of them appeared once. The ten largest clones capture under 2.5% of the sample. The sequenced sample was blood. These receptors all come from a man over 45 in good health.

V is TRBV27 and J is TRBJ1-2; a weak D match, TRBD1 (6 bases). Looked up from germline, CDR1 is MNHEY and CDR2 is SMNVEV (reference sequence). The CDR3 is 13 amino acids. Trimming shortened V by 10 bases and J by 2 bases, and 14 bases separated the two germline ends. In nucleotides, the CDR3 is TGTGCCATCACGGAAGGGGGAAACTATGGCTACACCTTC. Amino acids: CAITEGGNYGYTF.

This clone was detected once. CDR3: CASSWTGMNTEAFF. CDR3 in DNA: TGTGCCAGCAGCTGGACAGGGATGAACACTGAAGCTTTCTTT. This rearrangement joins TRBV7-9 to TRBJ1-1; TRBD1 matches 8 bases. The trim removed 4 bases at V and 0 bases at J, leaving 1 base unmatched. The length of the CDR3 is 14 residues. CDR1 and CDR2 (germline): SEHNR, FQNEAQ (reference sequence).

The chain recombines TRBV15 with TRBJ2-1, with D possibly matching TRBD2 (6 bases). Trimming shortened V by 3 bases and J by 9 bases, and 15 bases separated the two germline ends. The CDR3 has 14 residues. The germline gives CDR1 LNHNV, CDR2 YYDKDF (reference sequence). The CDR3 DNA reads TGTGCCACCAGCAGCTCGGGACTGCCCCCTGAGCAGTTCTTC. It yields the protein CATSSSGLPPEQFF.

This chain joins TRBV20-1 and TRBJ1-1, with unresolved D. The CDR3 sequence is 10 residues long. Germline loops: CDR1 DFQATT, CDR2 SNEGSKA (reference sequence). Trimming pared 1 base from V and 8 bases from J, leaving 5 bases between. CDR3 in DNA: TGCAGTGCTAGAGGGTTGGAAGCTTTCTTT. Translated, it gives CSARGLEAFF.

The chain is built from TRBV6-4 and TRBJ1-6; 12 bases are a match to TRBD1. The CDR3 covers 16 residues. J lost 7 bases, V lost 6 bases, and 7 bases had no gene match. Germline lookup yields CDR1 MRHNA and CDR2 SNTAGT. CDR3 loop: CASSPGTGGSNSPLHF. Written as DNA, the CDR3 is TGTGCCAGCAGCCCCGGGACAGGGGGCTCGAATTCACCCCTCCACTTT.

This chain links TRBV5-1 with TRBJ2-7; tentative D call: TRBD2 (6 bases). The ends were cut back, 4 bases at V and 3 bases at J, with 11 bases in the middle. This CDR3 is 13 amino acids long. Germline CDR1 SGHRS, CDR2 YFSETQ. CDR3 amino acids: CASSGTAYYEQYF. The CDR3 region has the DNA TGCGCCAGCAGCGGGACTGCATACTACGAGCAGTACTTC.

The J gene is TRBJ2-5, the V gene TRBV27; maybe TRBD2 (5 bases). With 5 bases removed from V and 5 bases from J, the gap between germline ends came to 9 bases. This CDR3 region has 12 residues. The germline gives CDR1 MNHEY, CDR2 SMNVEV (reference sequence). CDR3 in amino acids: CASSTGDETQYF. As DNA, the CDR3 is TGTGCCAGCAGTACCGGGGATGAGACCCAGTACTTC.

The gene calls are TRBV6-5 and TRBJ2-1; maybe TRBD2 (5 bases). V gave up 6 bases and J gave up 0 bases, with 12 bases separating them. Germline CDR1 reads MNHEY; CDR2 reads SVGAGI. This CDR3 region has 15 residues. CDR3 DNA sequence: TGTGCCAGCAGGCAAATGGGGAGCTCCTACAATGAGCAGTTCTTC. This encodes CASRQMGSSYNEQFF.

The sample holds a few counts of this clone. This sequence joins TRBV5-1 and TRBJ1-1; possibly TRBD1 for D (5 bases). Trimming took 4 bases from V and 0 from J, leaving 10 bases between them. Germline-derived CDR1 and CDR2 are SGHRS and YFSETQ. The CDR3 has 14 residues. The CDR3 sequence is CASSPPGLNTEAFF. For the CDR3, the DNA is TGCGCCAGCAGCCCCCCGGGGCTGAACACTGAAGCTTTCTTT.

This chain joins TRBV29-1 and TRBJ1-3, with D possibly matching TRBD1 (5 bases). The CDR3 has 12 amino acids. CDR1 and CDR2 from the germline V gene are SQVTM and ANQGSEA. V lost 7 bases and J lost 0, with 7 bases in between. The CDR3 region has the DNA TGCAGCGCTGACAGCTCTGGAAACACCATATATTTT. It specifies CSADSSGNTIYF. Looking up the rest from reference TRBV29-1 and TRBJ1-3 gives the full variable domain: SAVISQKPSRDICQRGTSLTIQCQVDSQVTMMFWYRQQPGQSLTLIATANQGSEATYESGFVIDKFPISRPNLTFSTLTVSNMSPEDSSIYLCSADSSGNTIYFGEGSWLTVV.

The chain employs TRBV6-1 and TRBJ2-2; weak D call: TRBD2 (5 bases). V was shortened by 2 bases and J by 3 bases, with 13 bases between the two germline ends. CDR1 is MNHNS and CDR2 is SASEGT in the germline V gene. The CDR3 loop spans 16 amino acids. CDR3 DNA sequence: TGTGCCAGCAGTGAATTGGCGGGTGCCGACACCGGGGAGCTGTTTTTT. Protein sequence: CASSELAGADTGELFF.

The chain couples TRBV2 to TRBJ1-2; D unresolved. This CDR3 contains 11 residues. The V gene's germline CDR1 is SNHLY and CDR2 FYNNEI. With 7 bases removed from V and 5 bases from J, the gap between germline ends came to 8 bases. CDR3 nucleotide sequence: TGTGCCAGCAAATATGAGTATGGCTACACCTTC. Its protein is CASKYEYGYTF. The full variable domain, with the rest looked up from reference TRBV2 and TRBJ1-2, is EPEVTQTPSHQVTQMGQEVILRCVPISNHLYFYWYRQILGQKVEFLVSFYNNEISEKSEIFDDQFSVERPDGSNFTLKIRSTKLEDSAMYFCASKYEYGYTFGSGTRLTVV.

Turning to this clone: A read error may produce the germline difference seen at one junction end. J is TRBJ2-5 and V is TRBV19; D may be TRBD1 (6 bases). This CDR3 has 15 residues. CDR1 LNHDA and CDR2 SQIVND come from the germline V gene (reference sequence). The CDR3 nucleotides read TGTGCCAGTAGTTCGGACAGTGCTGCGCAAGGGACCCAGTACTTC. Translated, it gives CASSSDSAAQGTQYF.

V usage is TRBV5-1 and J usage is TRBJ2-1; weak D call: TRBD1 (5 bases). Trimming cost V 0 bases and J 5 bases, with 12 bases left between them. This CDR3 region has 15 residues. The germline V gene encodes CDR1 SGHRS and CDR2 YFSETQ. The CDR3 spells CASSLEAGLDNEQFF. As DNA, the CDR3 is TGCGCCAGCAGCTTGGAGGCAGGGTTAGACAATGAGCAGTTCTTC.

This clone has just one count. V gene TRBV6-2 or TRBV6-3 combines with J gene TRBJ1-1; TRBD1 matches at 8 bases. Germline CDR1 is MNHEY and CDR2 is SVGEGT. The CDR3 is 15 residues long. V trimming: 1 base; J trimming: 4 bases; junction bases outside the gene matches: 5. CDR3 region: CASSYFTTGATEAFF. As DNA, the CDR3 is TGTGCCAGCAGTTACTTTACGACAGGGGCCACTGAAGCTTTCTTT.

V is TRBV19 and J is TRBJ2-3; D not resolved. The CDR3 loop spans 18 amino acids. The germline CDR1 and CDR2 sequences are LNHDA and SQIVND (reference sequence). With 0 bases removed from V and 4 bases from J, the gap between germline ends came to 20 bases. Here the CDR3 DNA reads TGTGCCAGTAGTATAGAGAGTCCCAGCGTCAGACGGGCAGATACGCAGTATTTT. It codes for CASSIESPSVRRADTQYF. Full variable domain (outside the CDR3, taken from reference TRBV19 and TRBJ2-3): DGGITQSPKYLFRKEGQNVTLSCEQNLNHDAMYWYRQDPGQGLRLIYYSQIVNDFQKGDIAEGYSVSREKKESFPLTVTSAQKNPTAFYLCASSIESPSVRRADTQYFGPGTRLTVL.

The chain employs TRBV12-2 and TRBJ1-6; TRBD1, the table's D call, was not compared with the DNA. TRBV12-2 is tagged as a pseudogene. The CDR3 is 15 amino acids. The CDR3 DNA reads TGTGCAAGTCGCCGTGTGCAGGGGCATAATTCACCCCTCCACTTT. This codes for CASRRVQGHNSPLHF.

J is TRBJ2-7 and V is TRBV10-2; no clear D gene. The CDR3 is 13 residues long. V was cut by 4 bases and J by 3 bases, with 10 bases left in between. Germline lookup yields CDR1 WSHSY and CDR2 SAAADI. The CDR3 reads CASSVPPGYEQYF. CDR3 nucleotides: TGCGCCAGCAGTGTCCCCCCCGGCTACGAGCAGTACTTC.

The CDR3, as DNA: TGTGCCACCCCGACATTGAAAGGTGCTGAAGCTTTCTTT. Protein sequence: CATPTLKGAEAFF. The chain has TRBV25-1 and TRBJ1-1; D remains ambiguous. Trimming took 10 bases from V and 6 from J, leaving 18 bases between them. The CDR3 has 13 residues. Germline assignment: CDR1 MGHDK and CDR2 SYGVNS.

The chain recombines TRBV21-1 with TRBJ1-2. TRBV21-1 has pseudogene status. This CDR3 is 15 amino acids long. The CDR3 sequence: CASTPRRKLNYGYTF. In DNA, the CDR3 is TGTGCCAGCACCCCTCGGCGGAAACTAAACTATGGCTACACCTTC.